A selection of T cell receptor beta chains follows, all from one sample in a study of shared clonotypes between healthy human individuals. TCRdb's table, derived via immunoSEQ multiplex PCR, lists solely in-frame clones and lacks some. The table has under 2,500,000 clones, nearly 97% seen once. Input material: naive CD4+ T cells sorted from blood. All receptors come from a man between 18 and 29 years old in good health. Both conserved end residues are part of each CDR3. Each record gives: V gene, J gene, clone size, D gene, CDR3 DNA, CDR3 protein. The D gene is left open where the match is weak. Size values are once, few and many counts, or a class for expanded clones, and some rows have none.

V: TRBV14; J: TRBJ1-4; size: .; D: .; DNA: TGTGCCAGCAGCCAGGGAGAACGAGGGAATGAAAAACTGTTTTTT; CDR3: CASSQGERGNEKLFF
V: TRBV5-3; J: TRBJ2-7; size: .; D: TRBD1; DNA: TGTGCCAGAAGCGAGGCGGGACAGGGAAACGAGCAGTACTTC; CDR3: CARSEAGQGNEQYF
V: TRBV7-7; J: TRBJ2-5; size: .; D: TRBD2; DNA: TGTGCTAGCAGCACCCGAGCGGGGGTTAGTGAGACCCAGTACTTC; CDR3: CASSTRAGVSETQYF
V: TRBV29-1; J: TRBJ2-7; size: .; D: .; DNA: TGCAGCGTCGTTTTGTTGGGTGTAGGGGTCTCCGAGCAGTACTTC; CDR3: CSVVLLGVGVSEQYF
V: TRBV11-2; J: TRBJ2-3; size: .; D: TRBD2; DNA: TGTGCCAGCAGCTTAGAAGGGCGGGGGTACACAGATACGCAGTATTTT; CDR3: CASSLEGRGYTDTQYF
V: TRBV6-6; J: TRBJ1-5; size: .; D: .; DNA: TGTGCCAGCAGTTACAGGGGGGAGAGTCAGCCCCAGCATTTT; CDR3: CASSYRGESQPQHF
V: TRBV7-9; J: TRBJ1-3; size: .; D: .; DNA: TGTGCCAGCAGCTCTGGGCCGGGACTTCAGTCCCCTGGAAACACCATATATTTT; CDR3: CASSSGPGLQSPGNTIYF
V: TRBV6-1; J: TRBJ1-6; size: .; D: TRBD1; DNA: TGTGCCGGCCGGGACAGCGAGAATTCACCCCTCCACTTT; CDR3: CAGRDSENSPLHF
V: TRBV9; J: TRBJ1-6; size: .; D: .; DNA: TGTGCCAGCAGCGTCGATTTGTTCAATTCACCCCTCCACTTT; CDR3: CASSVDLFNSPLHF
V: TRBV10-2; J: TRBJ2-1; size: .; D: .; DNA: TGCGCCAGCAGTGAGCTAGTATGGAATGAGCAGTTCTTC; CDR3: CASSELVWNEQFF
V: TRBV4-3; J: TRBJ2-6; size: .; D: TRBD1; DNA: TGCGCCAGCAGCCAAGAAGTAGGGACAGGGAAGGTCGGGGCCAACGTCCTGACTTTC; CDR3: CASSQEVGTGKVGANVLTF
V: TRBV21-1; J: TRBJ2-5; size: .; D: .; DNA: TGTGCCAGCAGCAAGCCGGCGGGAGGGCAGGGAGAGACCCAGTACTTC; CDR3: CASSKPAGGQGETQYF
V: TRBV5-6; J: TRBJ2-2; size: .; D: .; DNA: TGTGCCAGCAGCTTGGCGGGGGACACCGGGGAGCTGTTTTTT; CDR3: CASSLAGDTGELFF
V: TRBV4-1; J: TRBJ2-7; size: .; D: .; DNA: TGCGCCAGCAGCCAAGGGGGTAGCGTAAACTCCTACGAGCAGTACTTC; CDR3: CASSQGGSVNSYEQYF
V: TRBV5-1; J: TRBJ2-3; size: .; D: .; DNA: TGCGCCAGCAGCTTGAACCCGGAGGCAGATACGCAGTATTTT; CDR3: CASSLNPEADTQYF
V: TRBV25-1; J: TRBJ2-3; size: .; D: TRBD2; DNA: TGTGCCAGCAGTGATCTTAGCGGGAGCGGGTCCAATACGCAGTATTTT; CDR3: CASSDLSGSGSNTQYF
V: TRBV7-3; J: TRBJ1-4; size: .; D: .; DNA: TGTGCCAGCAGCGGGGGCCCTAATGAAAAACTGTTTTTT; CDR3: CASSGGPNEKLFF
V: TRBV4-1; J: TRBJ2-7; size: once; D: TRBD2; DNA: TGCGCCAGCCCGGACCGGGAGGGCAGGCAGTACTTC; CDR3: CASPDREGRQYF
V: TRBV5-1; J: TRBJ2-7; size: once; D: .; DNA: TGCGCCAGCAGCCCGAGTCTTAGCGGATACGAGCAGTACTTC; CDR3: CASSPSLSGYEQYF
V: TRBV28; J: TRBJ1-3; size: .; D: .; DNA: TGTGCCAGCAGTCTACAGGGATCTGGAAACACCATATATTTT; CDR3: CASSLQGSGNTIYF
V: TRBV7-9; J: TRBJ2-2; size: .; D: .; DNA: TGTGCCAGCAGCTTTAGGCTTGATGCCGGGGAGCTGTTTTTT; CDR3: CASSFRLDAGELFF
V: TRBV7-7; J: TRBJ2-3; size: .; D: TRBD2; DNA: TGTGCTAGCAGCCCCGGGGGGGAGATCACAGATACGCAGTATTTT; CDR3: CASSPGGEITDTQYF
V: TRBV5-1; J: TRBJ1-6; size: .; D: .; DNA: TGCGCCAGCAGCTTGCAGACCACGAGCCCGCGGCAGTCACCCCTCCACTTT; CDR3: CASSLQTTSPRQSPLHF
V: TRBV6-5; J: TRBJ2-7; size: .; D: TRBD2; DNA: TGTGCCAGCAGTTACGGGCTAGCGGCCTCCTACGAGCAGTACTTC; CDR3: CASSYGLAASYEQYF
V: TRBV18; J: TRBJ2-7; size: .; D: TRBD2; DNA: TGTGCCAGCTCATCCTTAGCGGGAGGGCCCTACGAGCAGTACTTC; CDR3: CASSSLAGGPYEQYF
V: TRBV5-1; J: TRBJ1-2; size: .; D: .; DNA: TGCGCCAGCAGCTTGAATACAGTCACTAACTATGGCTACACCTTC; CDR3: CASSLNTVTNYGYTF
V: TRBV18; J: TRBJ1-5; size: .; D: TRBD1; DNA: TGTGCCAGCTCACCTGTCCCGGGACAGGGGACAAATCAGCCCCAGCATTTT; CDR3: CASSPVPGQGTNQPQHF
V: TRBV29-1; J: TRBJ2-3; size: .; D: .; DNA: TGCAGCGGTGTGTCAGGGAAAATAGATACGCAGTATTTT; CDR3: CSGVSGKIDTQYF
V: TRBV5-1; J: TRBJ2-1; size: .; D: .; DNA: TGCGCCAGCAGCTTATTAGGGCGCGGGCGGGACTACAATGAGCAGTTCTTC; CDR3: CASSLLGRGRDYNEQFF
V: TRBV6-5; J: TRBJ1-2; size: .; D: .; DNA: TGTGCCAGCACGAGGGACACCAAGCTAAACTATGGCTACACCTTC; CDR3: CASTRDTKLNYGYTF
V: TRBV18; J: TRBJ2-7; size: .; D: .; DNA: TGTGCCAGCTCACCAATTCTAGCTGCTCACTACGAGCAGTACTTC; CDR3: CASSPILAAHYEQYF
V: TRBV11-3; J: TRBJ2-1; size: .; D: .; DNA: TGTGCCAGCAGTCTCCGGGACAATGAGCAGTTCTTC; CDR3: CASSLRDNEQFF
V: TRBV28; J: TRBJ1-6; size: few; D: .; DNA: TGTGCCAGCACCCAGGTCGCACCTTCACCCCTCCACTTT; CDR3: CASTQVAPSPLHF
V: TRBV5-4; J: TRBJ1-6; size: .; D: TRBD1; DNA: TGTGCCATCTCGGACAGGGAGGGTAGTTCACCCCTCCACTTT; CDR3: CAISDREGSSPLHF
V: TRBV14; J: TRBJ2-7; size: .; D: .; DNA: TGTGCCAGCAGCCAACGTCCGGGGTTCTCCTACGAGCAGTACTTC; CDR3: CASSQRPGFSYEQYF